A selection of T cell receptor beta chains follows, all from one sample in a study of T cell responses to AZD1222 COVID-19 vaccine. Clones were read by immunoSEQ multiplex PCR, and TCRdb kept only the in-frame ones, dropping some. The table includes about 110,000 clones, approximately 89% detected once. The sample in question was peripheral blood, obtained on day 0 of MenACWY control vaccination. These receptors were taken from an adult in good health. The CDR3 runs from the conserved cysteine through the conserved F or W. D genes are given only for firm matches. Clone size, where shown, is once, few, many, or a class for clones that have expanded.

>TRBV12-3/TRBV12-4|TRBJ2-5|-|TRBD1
TGTGCCAGCAGTACGACAGGGACAGAGACCCAGTACTTC
CASSTTGTETQYF
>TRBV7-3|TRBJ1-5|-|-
TGTGCCAGCAGCCCCCTACCCCGGCATCAGCCCCAGCATTTT
CASSPLPRHQPQHF
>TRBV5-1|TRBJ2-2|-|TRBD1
TGCGCCAGCAGCTTAATACAGGGGAGCACCGGGGAGCTGTTTTTT
CASSLIQGSTGELFF
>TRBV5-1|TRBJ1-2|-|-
TGCGCCAGCAGCTTGGGGTTAGGGGGTCATGGCTACACCTTC
CASSLGLGGHGYTF
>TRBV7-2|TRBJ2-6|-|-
TGTGCCAGCAGCCGGGACGTTGCTGGGGCCAACGTCCTGACTTTC
CASSRDVAGANVLTF
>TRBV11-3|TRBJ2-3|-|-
TGTGCCAGCAGCTTATTCCGGACAGATACGCAGTATTTT
CASSLFRTDTQYF
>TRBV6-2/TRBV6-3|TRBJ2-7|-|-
TGTGCCAGCAGTTATTCCCCGTACGAGCAGTACTTC
CASSYSPYEQYF
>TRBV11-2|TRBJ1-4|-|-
TGTGCCAGCAGCCCCATGGGTGGGGGGATTAATGAAAAACTGTTTTTT
CASSPMGGGINEKLFF
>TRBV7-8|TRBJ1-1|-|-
TGTGCCAGCAGCTTAAGTCCCGCTGGGGGAGCTTTCTTT
CASSLSPAGGAFF
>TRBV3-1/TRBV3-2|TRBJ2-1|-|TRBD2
TGTGCCAGCAGCCAACAGGCGGGGGGGCAGGAGCAGTTCTTC
CASSQQAGGQEQFF
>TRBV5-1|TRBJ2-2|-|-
TGCGCCAGCAGCCAATTTAAGTCGGGACTTTCGATCACCGGGGAGCTGTTTTTT
CASSQFKSGLSITGELFF
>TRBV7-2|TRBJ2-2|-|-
TGTGCCAGCAGCTTAAATTCTGCTAGGACCCTAAGCGGGGAGCTGTTTTTT
CASSLNSARTLSGELFF
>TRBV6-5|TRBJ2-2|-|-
TGTGCCAGCAGTTACTCGAGGGGGAACGCCGGGGAGCTGTTTTTT
CASSYSRGNAGELFF
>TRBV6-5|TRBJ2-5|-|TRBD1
TGTGCCAGCACACGGGGGACAGGGGCCCGGGAGACCCAGTACTTC
CASTRGTGARETQYF
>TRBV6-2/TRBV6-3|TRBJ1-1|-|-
TGTGCCAGCAGTTACAAAAGACAGGTTGGGAACACTGAAGCTTTCTTT
CASSYKRQVGNTEAFF
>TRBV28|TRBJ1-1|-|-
TGTGCCAGCAGTACAGGGTCGGGAACTGAAGCTTTCTTT
CASSTGSGTEAFF
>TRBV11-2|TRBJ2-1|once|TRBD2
TGTGCCAGCAGCCTAGGTAGCGGGGGGGCTCTGATCAATGAGCAGTTCTTC
CASSLGSGGALINEQFF
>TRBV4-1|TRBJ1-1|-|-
TGCGCCAGCGGGCGCTTAGGGGCGAACACTGAAGCTTTCTTT
CASGRLGANTEAFF
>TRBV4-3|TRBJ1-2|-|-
TGCGCCAGCAGCCAAGATATTGGGGACATCTATGGCTACACCTTC
CASSQDIGDIYGYTF
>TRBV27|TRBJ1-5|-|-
TGTGCCATCCTGGCGGGGCCCCAGCATTTT
CAILAGPQHF
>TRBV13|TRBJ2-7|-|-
TGTGCCAGCAGCCCCGCAGGGGGGGGCAGGGAGCAGTACTTC
CASSPAGGGREQYF
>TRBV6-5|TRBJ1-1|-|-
TGTGCCAGCAGTAAACAGGGCGGGAACACTGAAGCTTTCTTT
CASSKQGGNTEAFF
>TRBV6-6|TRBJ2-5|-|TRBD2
TGTGCCAGCAGTCGACTAGCGGGGGAAGGGGAGACCCAGTACTTC
CASSRLAGEGETQYF
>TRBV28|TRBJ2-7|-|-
TGTGCCAGCAGCTTGCCAGGGGCGCTCCCCGAGCAGTACTTC
CASSLPGALPEQYF
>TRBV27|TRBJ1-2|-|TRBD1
TGTGCCAGCAGTTTCCCGGGACAGCGGCACGGCTACACCTTC
CASSFPGQRHGYTF
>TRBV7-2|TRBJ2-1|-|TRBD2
TGTGCCAGCAGCACCATAGCGGGGGGGCTTTACAATGAGCAGTTCTTC
CASSTIAGGLYNEQFF
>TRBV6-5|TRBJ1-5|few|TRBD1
TGTGCCAGCAGCGACAGGGCCGGCAATCAGCCCCAGCATTTT
CASSDRAGNQPQHF
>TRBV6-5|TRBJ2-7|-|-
TGTGCCAGCAGTATGACAGGGAGGAACGAGCAGTACTTC
CASSMTGRNEQYF
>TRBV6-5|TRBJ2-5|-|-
TGTGCCAGCAGCCGGACAGTCCAAGAGACCCAGTACTTC
CASSRTVQETQYF
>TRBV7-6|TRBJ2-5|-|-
TGTGCCAGCAGCTTAGAAAGGCAGCAAGAGACCCAGTACTTC
CASSLERQQETQYF
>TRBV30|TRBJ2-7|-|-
TGTGCCTGGGGAAGGCAGGGCATCGAGCAGTACTTC
CAWGRQGIEQYF
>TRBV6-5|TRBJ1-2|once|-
TGTGCCAGCAGAGGGTCGGGTGGCTACACCTTC
CASRGSGGYTF
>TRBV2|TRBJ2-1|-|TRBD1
TGTGCCAGCAGTGGGGGACAGGGGTTTTCGGAGCAGTTCTTC
CASSGGQGFSEQFF
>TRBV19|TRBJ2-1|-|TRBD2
TGTGCCAGTAGTATCTCTGCGGGGGGCCCTAGCGAGCAGTTCTTC
CASSISAGGPSEQFF
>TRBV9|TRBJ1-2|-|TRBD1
TGTGCCAGCAGCGCCCGGACAGGGGGCCCGGGCTACACCTTC
CASSARTGGPGYTF
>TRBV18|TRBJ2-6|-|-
TGTGCCAGCTCACCATTTCTACGGGGTTCGAGCTCTGGGGCCAACGTCCTGACTTTC
CASSPFLRGSSSGANVLTF
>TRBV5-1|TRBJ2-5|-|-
TGCGCCAGCAGCTTGGGGTTGGGGTCGGAGACCCAGTACTTC
CASSLGLGSETQYF
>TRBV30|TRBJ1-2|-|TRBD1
TGTGCCTGGAGTGAGGGACAGGGCCTTGGCTACACCTTC
CAWSEGQGLGYTF
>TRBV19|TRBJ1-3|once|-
TGTGCCAGTAGTATTCGGGGCACCATATATTTT
CASSIRGTIYF
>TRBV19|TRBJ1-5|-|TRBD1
TGTGCCAGTAGCACGCCGGACAGGGGCAATCAGCCCCAGCATTTT
CASSTPDRGNQPQHF
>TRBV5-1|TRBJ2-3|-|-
TGCGCCAGCAGCTTGGCGGATACAGGGGATACGCAGTATTTT
CASSLADTGDTQYF
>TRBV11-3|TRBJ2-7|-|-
TGTGCCAGCAGCTTAGATCCCTACGAGCAGTACTTC
CASSLDPYEQYF
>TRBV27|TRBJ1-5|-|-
TGTGCCAGCCCAAAGGGGGAGGAGCCCCAGCATTTT
CASPKGEEPQHF